This entry lists 30 T cell receptor beta chains sequenced from one sample in a study of cytomegalovirus exposure and HLA in healthy donors (dated by TCRdb to about 2017). Libraries were made using the immunoSEQ multiplex PCR assay. A mixture of 60 forward primers for TCR Vbeta segments and 13 reverse primers for TCR Jbeta segments was used in the multiplex PCR. TCRdb limited this immuneACCESS table to in-frame rearrangements with V and J called. A share of clones is missing; checked studies link under half to unresolved V genes, and the rest is unexplained. A total of around 170,000 clones appear in this sample, 80% of them only once. The ten largest clones add up to 1% of the sample. Sequencing input: PBMCs. The receptors come from a woman in her forties or fifties in good health and CMV-seropositive.

The chain has TRBV5-5 and TRBJ1-2; 8 bases align to TRBD1. The CDR3 is 15 amino acids. Germline trimming cut 4 bases from V and 6 bases from J; bases unmatched to any gene: 11. Germline assignment: CDR1 SGHKS and CDR2 YYEKEE (reference sequence). The DNA for the CDR3 is TGTGCCAGCAGCCCCCGAGGACAGGGCGTTGATGGCTACACCTTC. Encoded protein: CASSPRGQGVDGYTF.

The chain employs TRBV7-8 and TRBJ1-1, with TRBD1 as a possible D gene (5 bases). This CDR3 is built from 13 residues. V shed 6 bases and J shed 2 bases, with 10 bases lying between them. Germline V gene sequence: CDR1 SGHVS, CDR2 FQNEAQ. In DNA form, the CDR3 reads TGTGCCAGCAGAAAGACAGCCAACACTGAAGCTTTCTTT. Translation: CASRKTANTEAFF. Full variable domain (missing parts from reference TRBV7-8 and TRBJ1-1): GAGVSQSPRYKVAKRGQDVALRCDPISGHVSLFWYQQALGQGPEFLTYFQNEAQLDKSGLPSDRFFAERPEGSVSTLKIQRTQQEDSAVYLCASRKTANTEAFFGQGTRLTVV.

This clone was observed once. This chain connects TRBV19 to TRBJ2-2; 9 bases map to TRBD1. Germline-derived CDR1 and CDR2 are LNHDA and SQIVND (reference sequence). V lost 7 bases, J lost 5 bases, and 5 bases stayed unmatched. CDR3 size: 14 residues. The CDR3 spells CASKRQGGTGELFF. The DNA of the CDR3 is TGTGCCAGTAAAAGACAGGGGGGGACCGGGGAGCTGTTTTTT.

The J gene is TRBJ2-2, the V gene TRBV21-1; the table's D call of TRBD2 was not tested on the DNA. TRBV21-1 represents a pseudogene. The length of the CDR3 is 19 residues. The CDR3 bases are TGTGCCAGCAGCAAACCCGGTAAAACTAGCGGGACAAACACCGGGGAGCTGTTTTTT. Its protein is CASSKPGKTSGTNTGELFF.

The gene calls are TRBV18 and TRBJ2-4; D is uncertain. The V and J ends lost 2 bases and 0 bases respectively, with 8 bases between them. The germline CDR1 and CDR2 sequences are KGHSH and LQKENI. The CDR3 is 15 amino acids. In DNA, the CDR3 is TGTGCCAGCTCACCAGAATCACTAGCCAAAAACATTCAGTACTTC. Its protein product is CASSPESLAKNIQYF.

The V call is TRBV18, the J call TRBJ1-2, with 9 bases that match TRBD1. The trim removed 4 bases at V and 8 bases at J, leaving 8 bases unmatched. The CDR3 runs 14 residues. Germline CDR1 and CDR2: KGHSH and LQKENI. The CDR3 reads CASSRPGTGTGYTF. CDR3 sequence (DNA): TGTGCCAGCTCACGTCCCGGGACAGGGACCGGCTACACCTTC.

This clone has only a few counts. CDR3 loop: CASRNRRSDTNYNEQFF. CDR3 coding DNA: TGTGCCAGCAGAAACCGCCGTAGCGACACAAATTACAATGAGCAGTTCTTC. The genes are TRBV7-2 and TRBJ2-1; tentative D call: TRBD2 (5 bases). CDR3 length: 17 residues. From germline, CDR1 is SGHTA and CDR2 FQGNSA. Trimming stripped 6 bases from V and 4 bases from J, with 22 bases between.

V is TRBV7-2 and J is TRBJ2-7; 13 bases are a match to TRBD2. V dropped 5 bases and J dropped 0; count of bases not matched to a gene: 13. Germline V lookup: CDR1 SGHTA, CDR2 FQGNSA. The CDR3 length is 19 residues. The CDR3 coding sequence is TGTGCCAGCAGCCCTCCCCTCGGACTAGCGGGAGTGGACTCCTACGAGCAGTACTTC. Translating gives CASSPPLGLAGVDSYEQYF.

The J gene is TRBJ1-6, the V gene TRBV27; no firm D call. V was cut by 10 bases and J by 5 bases, with 9 bases left in between. CDR3 length: 12 amino acids. The germline gives CDR1 MNHEY, CDR2 SMNVEV (reference sequence). The CDR3 sequence: CATKTNNSPLHF. The CDR3 DNA reads TGTGCCACCAAGACAAATAATTCACCCCTCCACTTT.

This clone was picked up a small number of times. The chain uses TRBV6-5 and TRBJ1-3, with 8 bases lining up with TRBD1. V shed 5 bases, J shed 2 bases, and the junction held 2 bases outside the gene matches. Germline values: CDR1 MNHEY, CDR2 SVGAGI. The CDR3 extends over 14 amino acids. The DNA of the CDR3 is TGTGCCAGCAGTGTGACAGGGGCTGGAAACACCATATATTTT. Translating it yields CASSVTGAGNTIYF.

The chain links TRBV2 to TRBJ2-2, with 7 nucleotides matching TRBD1. V gave up 4 bases and J gave up 4 bases; unmatched junction bases: 6. The germline V gene encodes CDR1 SNHLY and CDR2 FYNNEI. The CDR3 runs to 15 residues. CDR3 coding DNA: TGTGCCAGCAGTGGGGCCGGGACAGTCACCGGGGAGCTGTTTTTT. Its translation: CASSGAGTVTGELFF.

The V and J genes are TRBV7-9 and TRBJ1-2, with 7 bases that match TRBD1. The CDR3 contains 14 residues. Germline V gene lookup returns CDR1 SEHNR and CDR2 FQNEAQ (reference sequence). V lost 5 bases to trimming and J lost 1 base; unmatched junction nucleotides: 4. CDR3: CASSPQGVNYGYTF. In DNA form, the CDR3 reads TGTGCCAGCAGCCCCCAGGGGGTTAACTATGGCTACACCTTC.

This clone has a handful of counts. The genes are TRBV7-2 and TRBJ2-3, with D possibly TRBD2 on 6 matching bases. Germline V CDR1 and CDR2: SGHTA, FQGNSA. This CDR3 is built from 13 residues. Trimming left V 5 bases short and J 4 bases short, with 10 bases between. CDR3 sequence (DNA): TGTGCCAGCAGCGGAGGGGCGGCAGATACGCAGTATTTT. This sequence encodes CASSGGAADTQYF.

The rearrangement uses TRBV7-2 and TRBJ2-4, with TRBD1 matching over 9 bases. J lost 9 bases, V lost 5 bases, and 5 bases had no gene match. Germline V gene data show CDR1 as SGHTA and CDR2 as FQGNSA. The CDR3 sequence is 13 residues long. The CDR3: CASSRDRVGIQYF. The CDR3 DNA follows: TGTGCCAGCAGCCGGGACAGGGTTGGCATTCAGTACTTC.

The chain uses TRBV6-4 and TRBJ1-1, with D perhaps matching TRBD1 (5 bases). CDR1 MRHNA and CDR2 SNTAGT come from the germline V gene. This CDR3 has 15 residues. The V gene lost 6 bases and the J gene lost 4 bases, with 18 bases spanning the gap. In nucleotides, the CDR3 is TGTGCCAGCAGACAGGTCCCCACCTCGACCACTGAAGCTTTCTTT. It is translated as CASRQVPTSTTEAFF.

This chain connects TRBV7-3 to TRBJ2-2; TRBD2 aligns across 13 bases. This CDR3 has 18 amino acids. The V gene's germline CDR1 is SGHTA and CDR2 FQGTGA. Trimming at V came to 3 bases and at J to 7 bases, leaving 11 bases not matched to a gene. In nucleotides, the CDR3 is TGTGCCAGCAGCTTCAGGACTAGCGGGAGCCTGGCATACGGGGAGCTGTTTTTT. Translation gives CASSFRTSGSLAYGELFF.

This clone was observed once. The chain combines TRBV11-2 with TRBJ2-1; 7 bases are a match to TRBD1. Unmatched junction bases numbered 3, after V lost 6 bases and J lost 4 bases. CDR1 and CDR2 from the germline V gene are SGHAT and FQNNGV. The CDR3 totals 13 residues. The CDR3 reads CASSTGQYNEQFF. In DNA form, the CDR3 reads TGTGCCAGCAGTACGGGACAGTACAATGAGCAGTTCTTC.

V is TRBV9 and J is TRBJ2-5; D possibly corresponds to TRBD1 (6 bases). Germline V CDR1 and CDR2: SGDLS, YYNGEE. Between the trimmed V and J ends, which lost 6 bases and 1 base, there was a span of 10 bases. The CDR3 totals 13 residues. In DNA form, the CDR3 reads TGTGCCAGCACCCGAGGGGGCCAAGAGACCCAGTACTTC. It yields the protein CASTRGGQETQYF.

The rearrangement uses TRBV7-9 and TRBJ1-1; 7 nucleotides align to TRBD1. CDR1 and CDR2 (germline): SEHNR, FQNEAQ (reference sequence). The CDR3 contains 15 residues. The J segment lost 4 bases and the V segment lost 0 bases, leaving 5 bases of the junction unmatched. As DNA, the CDR3 is TGTGCCAGCAGCTTAGCGAGGGGGCTGCTCACTGAAGCTTTCTTT. Its protein is CASSLARGLLTEAFF.

The gene calls are TRBV7-2 and TRBJ2-7; maybe TRBD2 (5 bases). Germline assignment: CDR1 SGHTA and CDR2 FQGNSA. The CDR3 sequence is 15 residues long. V lost 3 bases and J 2 bases, leaving 14 bases between the germline ends. The CDR3: CASSFDASGPYEQYF. CDR3 coding DNA: TGTGCCAGCAGCTTTGATGCCAGCGGACCCTACGAGCAGTACTTC. Full variable domain (missing parts from reference TRBV7-2 and TRBJ2-7): GAGVSQSPSNKVTEKGKDVELRCDPISGHTALYWYRQSLGQGLEFLIYFQGNSAPDKSGLPSDRFSAERTGGSVSTLTIQRTQQEDSAVYLCASSFDASGPYEQYFGPGTRLTVT.

This clone has just a few counts. The J gene is TRBJ1-1, the V gene TRBV18; D uncertain. The CDR3 has 13 residues. CDR1 and CDR2 (germline): KGHSH, LQKENI. Deletions cut 2 bases from V and 1 base from J, with 5 bases between. The chain's CDR3 is CASSPMANTEAFF. CDR3 DNA sequence: TGTGCCAGCTCACCAATGGCGAACACTGAAGCTTTCTTT. Full variable domain (missing parts from reference TRBV18 and TRBJ1-1): NAGVMQNPRHLVRRRGQEARLRCSPMKGHSHVYWYRQLPEEGLKFMVYLQKENIIDESGMPKERFSAEFPKEGPSILRIQQVVRGDSAAYFCASSPMANTEAFFGQGTRLTVV.

The chain combines TRBV29-1 with TRBJ2-2; D might be TRBD1 (5 bases). The V and J ends lost 6 bases and 6 bases respectively, with 14 bases between them. Germline V gene lookup returns CDR1 SQVTM and CDR2 ANQGSEA. The CDR3 has 13 amino acids. CDR3 protein: CSVEIRGPGELFF. CDR3 nucleotide sequence: TGCAGCGTCGAAATAAGGGGCCCCGGGGAGCTGTTTTTT.

The chain uses TRBV28 and TRBJ1-3, with D tentatively TRBD1 (5 bases). The CDR3 totals 14 residues. Germline V gene lookup returns CDR1 MDHEN and CDR2 SYDVKM. Trimming took 4 bases from V and 5 from J, leaving 12 bases between them. CDR3 DNA sequence: TGTGCCAGCAGTTCAGGGCCCAAAAGAAACACCATATATTTT. It is translated as CASSSGPKRNTIYF.

This chain links TRBV14 with TRBJ2-2, with D possibly being TRBD2 (5 bases). The germline V gene encodes CDR1 SGHDN and CDR2 FVKESK. CDR3 length: 14 residues. V lost 4 bases, J lost 6 bases, and 12 bases lay in between. The CDR3 is CASSPRRAAGELFF. The DNA of the CDR3 is TGTGCCAGCAGCCCCCGGCGGGCCGCCGGGGAGCTGTTTTTT.

This sequence joins TRBV19 and TRBJ1-6, with a possible D match to TRBD1 (6 bases). The V and J ends lost 7 bases and 0 bases respectively, with 13 bases between them. This CDR3 spans 16 amino acids. Germline loops: CDR1 LNHDA, CDR2 SQIVND (reference sequence). This CDR3 reads CASTATGSSYNSPLHF. As DNA, the CDR3 is TGTGCCAGTACCGCGACAGGTAGCTCCTATAATTCACCCCTCCACTTT.

The chain uses TRBV19 and TRBJ2-7, with TRBD1 identical over 11 bases. The germline V gene has CDR1 LNHDA and CDR2 SQIVND (reference sequence). The V and J ends lost 5 bases and 1 base, in that order; junction bases with no gene match: 7. This CDR3 comprises 16 residues. Written as DNA, the CDR3 is TGTGCCAGTAGTCGGACAGGGGGCGTTCAATCCTACGAGCAGTACTTC. It is translated as CASSRTGGVQSYEQYF.

The CDR3 bases are TGTGCCAGCAGCTCTGCCAGGCAAGAGACCCAGTACTTC. It yields the protein CASSSARQETQYF. The chain combines TRBV7-2 with TRBJ2-5; the D is unclear. The CDR3 totals 13 residues. Trimming pared 4 bases from V and 2 bases from J, leaving 8 bases between. The germline V gene encodes CDR1 SGHTA and CDR2 FQGNSA.

This sequence joins TRBV28 and TRBJ1-4; D might be TRBD1 (5 bases). This CDR3 contains 14 residues. V was pared by 4 bases and J by 6 bases, with 12 bases between. Germline V CDR1 and CDR2: MDHEN, SYDVKM. CDR3 nucleotide sequence: TGTGCCAGCAGTTCGCAGGGAGGGTATGAAAAACTGTTTTTT. It translates to CASSSQGGYEKLFF.

The chain employs TRBV7-2 and TRBJ2-5; 7 bases are shared with TRBD2. The length of the CDR3 is 15 residues. In germline, CDR1 is SGHTA, CDR2 FQGNSA. V was pared by 1 base and J by 5 bases, with 7 bases of the junction left unmatched. The CDR3 reads CASSLDKGGFETQYF. The CDR3 DNA reads TGTGCCAGCAGCTTAGACAAGGGAGGGTTCGAGACCCAGTACTTC.

The rearrangement uses TRBV27 and TRBJ1-4, with D tentatively TRBD1 (5 bases). In germline, CDR1 is MNHEY, CDR2 SMNVEV (reference sequence). This CDR3 comprises 16 residues. Trimming removed 2 bases at V and 7 bases at J, with 17 bases between. The DNA for the CDR3 is TGTGCCAGCAGTTTAGGGGTTGTGGAGGGGAGTGAAAAACTGTTTTTT. This gives the protein CASSLGVVEGSEKLFF.